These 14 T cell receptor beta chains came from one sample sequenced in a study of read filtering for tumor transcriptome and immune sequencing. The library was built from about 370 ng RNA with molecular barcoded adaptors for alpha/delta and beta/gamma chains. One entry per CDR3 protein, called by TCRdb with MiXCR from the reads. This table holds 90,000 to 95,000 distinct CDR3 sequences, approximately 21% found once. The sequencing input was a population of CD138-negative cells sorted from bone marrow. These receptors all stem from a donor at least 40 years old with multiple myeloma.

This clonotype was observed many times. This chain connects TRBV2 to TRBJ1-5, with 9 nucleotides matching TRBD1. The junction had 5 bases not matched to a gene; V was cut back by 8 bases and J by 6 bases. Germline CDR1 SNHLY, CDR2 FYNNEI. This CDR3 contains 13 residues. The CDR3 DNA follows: TGTGCCAGCGGCTTGACAGGGGGTCAGCCCCAGCATTTT. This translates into CASGLTGGQPQHF.

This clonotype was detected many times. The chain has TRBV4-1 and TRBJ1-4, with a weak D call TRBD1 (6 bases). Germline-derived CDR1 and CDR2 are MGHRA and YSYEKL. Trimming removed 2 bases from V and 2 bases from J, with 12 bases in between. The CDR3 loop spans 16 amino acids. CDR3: CASSQRGGLTNEKLFF. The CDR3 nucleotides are TGCGCCAGCAGCCAAAGAGGGGGTTTGACTAATGAAAAACTGTTTTTT.

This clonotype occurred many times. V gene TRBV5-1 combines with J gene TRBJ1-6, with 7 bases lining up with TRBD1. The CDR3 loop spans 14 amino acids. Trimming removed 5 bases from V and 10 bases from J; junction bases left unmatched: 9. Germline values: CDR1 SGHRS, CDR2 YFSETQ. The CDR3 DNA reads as TGCGCCAGCAGGGGGACAGAGCAAGGGTCACCCCTCCACTTT. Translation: CASRGTEQGSPLHF. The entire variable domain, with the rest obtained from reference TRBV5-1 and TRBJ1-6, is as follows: KAGVTQTPRYLIKTRGQQVTLSCSPISGHRSVSWYQQTPGQGLQFLFEYFSETQRNKGNFPGRFSGRQFSNSRSEMNVSTLELGDSALYLCASRGTEQGSPLHFGNGTRLTVT.

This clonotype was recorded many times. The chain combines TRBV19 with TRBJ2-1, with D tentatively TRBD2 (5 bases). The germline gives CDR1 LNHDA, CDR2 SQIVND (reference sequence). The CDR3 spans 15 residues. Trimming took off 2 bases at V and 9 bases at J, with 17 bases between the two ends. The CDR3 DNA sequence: TGTGCCAGTAGTATACGAGGGTCGACTCGAGCTGAGCAGTTCTTC. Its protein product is CASSIRGSTRAEQFF.

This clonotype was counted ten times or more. The CDR3 nucleotides read TGTGCCAGCAGCGGTCAGGGGATTAGCACTGAAGCTTTCTTT. This gives the protein CASSGQGISTEAFF. The chain has TRBV7-9 and TRBJ1-1; a possible D gene is TRBD1 (6 bases). Germline CDR1 SEHNR, CDR2 FQNEAQ (reference sequence). The CDR3 runs to 14 residues. V shed 5 bases and J shed 4 bases, with 14 bases lying between them.

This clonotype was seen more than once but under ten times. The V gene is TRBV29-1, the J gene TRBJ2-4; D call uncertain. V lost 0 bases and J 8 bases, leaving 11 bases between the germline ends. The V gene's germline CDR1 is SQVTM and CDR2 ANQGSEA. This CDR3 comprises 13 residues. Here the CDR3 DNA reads TGCAGCGTTGAAGATCCCGGGTTTTACATTCAGTACTTC. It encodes CSVEDPGFYIQYF.

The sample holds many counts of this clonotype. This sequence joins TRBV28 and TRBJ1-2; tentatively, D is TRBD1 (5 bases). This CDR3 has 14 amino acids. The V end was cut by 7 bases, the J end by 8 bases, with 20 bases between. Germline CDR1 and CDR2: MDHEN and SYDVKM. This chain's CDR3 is CASTFPGGVDGYTF. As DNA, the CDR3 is TGTGCCAGCACTTTCCCGGGGGGTGTGGACGGCTACACCTTC.

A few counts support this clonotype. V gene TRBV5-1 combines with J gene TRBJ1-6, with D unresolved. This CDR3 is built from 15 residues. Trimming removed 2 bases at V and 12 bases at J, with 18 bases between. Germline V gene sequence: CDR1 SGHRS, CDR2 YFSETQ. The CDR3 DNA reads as TGCGCCAGCAGCTTCGGGGAAAGAGGCGTCGAACCCCTCCACTTT. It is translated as CASSFGERGVEPLHF. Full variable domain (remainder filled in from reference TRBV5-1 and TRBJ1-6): KAGVTQTPRYLIKTRGQQVTLSCSPISGHRSVSWYQQTPGQGLQFLFEYFSETQRNKGNFPGRFSGRQFSNSRSEMNVSTLELGDSALYLCASSFGERGVEPLHFGNGTRLTVT.

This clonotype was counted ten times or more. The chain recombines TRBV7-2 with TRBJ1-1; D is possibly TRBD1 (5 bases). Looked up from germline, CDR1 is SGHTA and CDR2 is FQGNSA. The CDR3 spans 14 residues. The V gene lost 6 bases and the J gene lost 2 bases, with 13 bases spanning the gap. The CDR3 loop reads CASSPLGLNTEAFF. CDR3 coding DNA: TGTGCCAGCAGTCCCCTGGGGCTAAACACTGAAGCTTTCTTT.

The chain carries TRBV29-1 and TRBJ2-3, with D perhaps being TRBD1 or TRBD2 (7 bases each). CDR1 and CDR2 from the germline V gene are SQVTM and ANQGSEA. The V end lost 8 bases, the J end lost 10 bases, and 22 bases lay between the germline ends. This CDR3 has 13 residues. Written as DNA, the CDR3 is TGCAGCCAGGGGGGGGGGTCCACATATTCGCAGTATTTT. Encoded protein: CSQGGGSTYSQYF.

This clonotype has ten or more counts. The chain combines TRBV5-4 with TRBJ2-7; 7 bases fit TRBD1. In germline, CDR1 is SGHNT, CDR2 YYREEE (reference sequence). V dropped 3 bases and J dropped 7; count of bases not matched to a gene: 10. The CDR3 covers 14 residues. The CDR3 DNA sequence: TGTGCCAGCAGCTCGAAGACAGGGTTTAAGGAGCAGTACTTC. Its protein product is CASSSKTGFKEQYF.

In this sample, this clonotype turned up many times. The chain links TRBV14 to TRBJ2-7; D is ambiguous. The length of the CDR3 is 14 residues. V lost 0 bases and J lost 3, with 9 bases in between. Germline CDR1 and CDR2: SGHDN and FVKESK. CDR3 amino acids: CASSQDLVRYEQYF. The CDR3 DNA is TGTGCCAGCAGCCAAGATCTTGTCCGCTACGAGCAGTACTTC.

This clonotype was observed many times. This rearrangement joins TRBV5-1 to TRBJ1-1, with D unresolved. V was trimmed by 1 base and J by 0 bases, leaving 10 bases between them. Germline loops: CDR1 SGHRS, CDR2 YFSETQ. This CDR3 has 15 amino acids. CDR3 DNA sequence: TGCGCCAGCAGCTTGTACGCCTACATGAACACTGAAGCTTTCTTT. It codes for CASSLYAYMNTEAFF.

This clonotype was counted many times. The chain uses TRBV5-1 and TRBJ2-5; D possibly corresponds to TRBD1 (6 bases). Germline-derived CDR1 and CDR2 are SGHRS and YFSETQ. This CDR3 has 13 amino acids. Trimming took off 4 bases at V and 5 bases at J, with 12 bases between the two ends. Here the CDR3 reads CASSPDRLETQYF. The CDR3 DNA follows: TGCGCCAGCAGCCCGGACAGATTGGAGACCCAGTACTTC.